This T cell receptor (beta chain) stems from a study of cytotoxic CD8 clonotypes in ibrutinib-treated CLL. Study-wide background: Approximately ten relapsed/refractory, roughly 15 treatment-naive; around 18 IGHV unmutated. Study-wide results and caveats: Clonality increased at ibrutinib response, then returned toward baseline at progression.

Sequencing was performed with immunoSEQ multiplex PCR; in TCRdb, only in-frame clones are kept and a portion is missing. The sample has approximately 11,000 clones; 81% are singletons. In its sample, this clone was seen once. The antigen remains unidentified. The germline gives CDR1 SGHRS, CDR2 YFSETQ. Trimming removed 2 bases at V and 0 bases at J, with 14 bases between. The CDR3 has 16 amino acids. The origin of this receptor is a human donor with chronic lymphocytic leukemia. The rearrangement uses TRBV5-1 and TRBJ1-1, with no clear D. Sequencing used PBMCs, obtained at disease progression, from a patient treated with ibrutinib. CDR3 sequence: CASSFASGGMNTEAFF. CDR3 in DNA: TGCGCCAGCAGCTTTGCATCGGGAGGTATGAACACTGAAGCTTTCTTT.